This T cell receptor (beta chain) was sequenced for a study of tumor-infiltrating lymphocytes in primary liver carcinoma. Study summary: Ranging in age from 30 to 69 years, the patients were men and women.

The V gene's germline CDR1 is SQVTM and CDR2 ANQGSEA. Trimming removed 0 bases from V and 2 bases from J, with 8 bases in between. The CDR3 is 14 amino acids. Germline DNA was also extracted, and blood RNA was taken from unsorted whole blood. Synthesis of TCR beta cDNA was carried out from around 500 ng total RNA with a constant-region primer. Slightly modified ARM-PCR served as the procedure for the TCR beta libraries. These libraries came from three rounds of nested multiplex PCR. Two initial PCR rounds of about 10 cycles each paired TRBV1-TRBV30 forward primers with a C-beta reverse primer. TCRdb itself ran the multiplex PCR reads through MiXCR, one entry per CDR3 protein. The sample comprises about 310,000 distinct CDR3 sequences, almost 60% of which are singletons, and over 15% rests with the top ten. A remark on this clonotype: A single base separates this from a much larger clone, so it may be a read error.

The receptor comes from a woman aged 25 to 39 with primary liver carcinoma and hepatitis B virus infection. Sequencing was carried out using peripheral blood. The V gene is TRBV29-1, the J gene TRBJ2-1; no definite D call. The CDR3 reads CSVEEDVPYNEQFF. CDR3 nucleotide sequence: TGCAGCGTTGAAGAGGATGTTCCCTACAATGAGCAGTTCTTC.